These 10 T cell receptor beta chains originate from one sample sequenced in a study of T-cell reconstitution after alpha-beta-depleted transplantation in children. Preparation of the TCRbeta library used unique molecular identifiers. Using its own MiXCR run on the PCR reads, TCRdb lists one record per CDR3 protein. The sample includes 250,000 or so distinct CDR3 sequences, around 8% of them seen just once. The specimen was PBMCs, mostly from graft donor cells, collected 180 days after TCRalphabeta/CD19-depleted stem cell transplant. These TCRs come from a male patient between 5 and 17 years old who had a stem cell transplant for acute lymphoblastic leukemia, so the T cells may come from the graft donor.

This clonotype showed up many times. The rearrangement uses TRBV9 and TRBJ2-7; tentative D call: TRBD2 (5 bases). Germline V gene lookup returns CDR1 SGDLS and CDR2 YYNGEE. Trimming stripped 3 bases from V and 1 base from J, with 11 bases between. This CDR3 has 14 amino acids. The CDR3 DNA reads TGTGCCAGCAGCGGTGGCGGGCGTTCCTACGAGCAGTACTTC. This encodes CASSGGGRSYEQYF.

This clonotype was seen repeatedly, ten times or more. V gene TRBV5-1 combines with J gene TRBJ1-2, with D tentatively TRBD1 (5 bases). The CDR3 totals 17 residues. Germline lookup yields CDR1 SGHRS and CDR2 YFSETQ. Trimming removed 5 bases at V and 0 bases at J, with 20 bases between. The CDR3 sequence: CASRNKSGLLANYGYTF. CDR3 nucleotide sequence: TGCGCCAGCAGGAACAAGTCGGGACTCCTAGCTAACTATGGCTACACCTTC. The complete variable domain, with remaining parts taken from reference TRBV5-1 and TRBJ1-2, reads KAGVTQTPRYLIKTRGQQVTLSCSPISGHRSVSWYQQTPGQGLQFLFEYFSETQRNKGNFPGRFSGRQFSNSRSEMNVSTLELGDSALYLCASRNKSGLLANYGYTFGSGTRLTVV.

This clonotype was counted ten times or more. The rearrangement uses TRBV6-1 and TRBJ2-2; possible D gene TRBD1, 5 bases. Germline-derived CDR1 and CDR2 are MNHNS and SASEGT. The ends were cut back, 4 bases at V and 7 bases at J, with 13 bases in the middle. CDR3 size: 14 residues. The CDR3 DNA reads TGTGCCAGCAGTGGGCAGGGAAGAATCGGGGAGCTGTTTTTT. It yields the protein CASSGQGRIGELFF.

This clonotype was observed many times. The chain joins TRBV6-1 to TRBJ1-2; D is unclear. Germline lookup yields CDR1 MNHNS and CDR2 SASEGT. The CDR3 sequence is 15 residues long. The germline V and J ends were trimmed by 6 bases and 4 bases, with 18 bases remaining between them. CDR3 protein: CASRPGSPEGYGYTF. The CDR3 nucleotides are TGTGCCAGCAGACCTGGGTCCCCCGAGGGCTATGGCTACACCTTC.

This clonotype was recorded at least ten times. This chain connects TRBV29-1 to TRBJ1-5, with TRBD1 matching 9 bases. The germline V gene encodes CDR1 SQVTM and CDR2 ANQGSEA. This CDR3 is built from 13 residues. J lost 3 bases, V lost 8 bases, and 5 bases had no gene match. In DNA, the CDR3 is TGCAGCACAAGGACAGGGGACAATCAGCCCCAGCATTTT. Its translation: CSTRTGDNQPQHF. Filled out from reference TRBV29-1 and TRBJ1-5, the complete variable domain reads SAVISQKPSRDICQRGTSLTIQCQVDSQVTMMFWYRQQPGQSLTLIATANQGSEATYESGFVIDKFPISRPNLTFSTLTVSNMSPEDSSIYLCSTRTGDNQPQHFGDGTRLSIL.

Regarding this clonotype: A much larger clone differs from this one at a single base, so this may be a read error. The gene calls are TRBV27 and TRBJ2-5; D unresolved. V gave up 6 bases and J gave up 3 bases, with 14 bases separating them. There are 14 residues in the CDR3. The V gene's germline CDR1 is MNHEY and CDR2 SMNVEV (reference sequence). The CDR3 protein is CASSKFRKEETQYF. CDR3 nucleotide sequence: TGTGCCAGCAGCAAGTTTAGGAAAGAAGAGACCCAGTACTTC.

This clonotype was observed many times. The genes are TRBV21-1 and TRBJ1-1. TRBV21-1 has pseudogene status. This CDR3 spans 15 amino acids. CDR3 sequence: CASSPSGGEDTEAFF. Written as DNA, the CDR3 is TGTGCCAGCAGCCCAAGCGGGGGTGAGGACACTGAAGCTTTCTTT.

This chain connects TRBV5-4 to TRBJ2-4, with 8 bases aligning to TRBD2. Germline V gives CDR1 SGHNT, CDR2 YYREEE (reference sequence). This CDR3 is 14 amino acids long. V trimming: 4 bases; J trimming: 6 bases; junction bases outside the gene matches: 6. The CDR3 DNA sequence: TGTGCCAGCAGCGCTGGACTAGCCGGAAACATTCAGTACTTC. Translating it yields CASSAGLAGNIQYF.

This clonotype was seen repeatedly, ten times or more. The chain uses TRBV12-3 or TRBV12-4 and TRBJ2-1, with 9 nucleotides matching TRBD2. Unmatched junction bases numbered 7, after V lost 6 bases and J lost 4 bases. The CDR3 loop spans 15 amino acids. In DNA form, the CDR3 reads TGTGCCAGCAGGTCTAGCGGGAAGGAGTACAATGAGCAGTTCTTC. Translating it yields CASRSSGKEYNEQFF.

This clonotype showed up many times. This chain uses TRBV24-1 with TRBJ2-5, with unresolved D. Trimming cost V 7 bases and J 2 bases, with 10 bases left between them. Germline V gene data show CDR1 as KGHDR and CDR2 as SFDVKD. The CDR3 sequence is 13 residues long. The CDR3 DNA reads as TGTGCCACCAGCCTAGGGTATCAAGAGACCCAGTACTTC. It codes for CATSLGYQETQYF.